Below are 30 T cell receptor beta chains sequenced from a single sample in a study of blood T cells in healthy people across ages. Next came a second PCR, run for roughly 6 to 11 cycles, which used a sample-barcoded 5' primer along with a J-beta primer mix. TCRdb passed the 5' RACE reads through MiXCR, listing each CDR3 protein once. The sample consists of hundreds of thousands of distinct CDR3 sequences, roughly 56% of them appearing once. The sample taken for sequencing was blood. These receptor sequences come from a man between 35 and 55 years old in good health.

This clonotype was picked up a small number of times. The rearrangement joins TRBV12-3 or TRBV12-4 to TRBJ1-5; TRBD1 matches at 8 bases. This CDR3 spans 15 amino acids. V lost 6 bases, J lost 2 bases, and 6 bases stayed unmatched. The CDR3 region has the DNA TGTGCCAGCAGCTTGACAGGGGCTGGCAATCAGCCCCAGCATTTT. This codes for CASSLTGAGNQPQHF.

This chain links TRBV6-1 with TRBJ2-3; weak D call: TRBD2 (6 bases). The V and J ends lost 4 bases and 0 bases respectively, with 17 bases between them. CDR3 length: 17 amino acids. Germline V gene lookup returns CDR1 MNHNS and CDR2 SASEGT. CDR3 DNA sequence: TGTGCCAGCAGTGTCCTCCGGGGGACTCAGAGCACAGATACGCAGTATTTT. Its protein is CASSVLRGTQSTDTQYF.

This clonotype showed up just a few times. J is TRBJ1-2 and V is TRBV7-2; the D gene is possibly TRBD1 (5 bases). The germline V gene encodes CDR1 SGHTA and CDR2 FQGNSA. The CDR3 loop spans 13 amino acids. Trimming took 6 bases from V and 7 from J, leaving 15 bases between them. Here the CDR3 DNA reads TGTGCCAGCAGAACGGGGGGGTTGAGTGGCTACACCTTC. Translated: CASRTGGLSGYTF.

The rearrangement uses TRBV2 and TRBJ1-4; D is unclear. V was pared by 4 bases and J by 10 bases, with 13 bases between. The CDR3 has 13 amino acids. Germline lookup yields CDR1 SNHLY and CDR2 FYNNEI. The CDR3 nucleotides read TGTGCCAGCAGTGGTTTCATAGGGAGAAAACTGTTTTTT. Translation: CASSGFIGRKLFF.

This clonotype was seen only a few times. The chain couples TRBV3-1 to TRBJ2-2; D is possibly TRBD1 or TRBD2 (5 bases each). This CDR3 spans 13 amino acids. The ends were cut back, 1 base at V and 6 bases at J, with 6 bases in the middle. CDR1 LGHDT and CDR2 YNNKEL come from the germline V gene (reference sequence). The CDR3 nucleotides read TGTGCCAGCAGCCAAGTGGGGGCCGGGGAGCTGTTTTTT. Translating it yields CASSQVGAGELFF.

The V call is TRBV12-3 or TRBV12-4, the J call TRBJ2-4; either TRBD1 or TRBD2 may supply D (5 bases each). V gave up 6 bases and J gave up 3 bases, with 15 bases separating them. The CDR3 length is 15 residues. CDR3 bases: TGTGCCAGCAGCCCAACACGGGACGGCAAAAACATTCAGTACTTC. Encoded protein: CASSPTRDGKNIQYF.

This sequence joins TRBV29-1 and TRBJ2-7; no clear D. The CDR3 is 12 residues long. Deletions cut 7 bases from V and 0 bases from J, with 10 bases between. Germline loops: CDR1 SQVTM, CDR2 ANQGSEA. The CDR3 region is CSAVASSYEQYF. The CDR3 DNA reads as TGCAGCGCCGTCGCGTCCTCCTACGAGCAGTACTTC.

The chain has TRBV27 and TRBJ2-5; possible D gene TRBD1, 5 bases. The CDR3 has 16 amino acids. The V end was cut by 3 bases, the J end by 3 bases, with 17 bases between. The germline V gene has CDR1 MNHEY and CDR2 SMNVEV (reference sequence). In nucleotides, the CDR3 is TGTGCCAGCAGTTTGAGCAGGGCAAGTCGAGAAGAGACCCAGTACTTC. This encodes CASSLSRASREETQYF.

The J gene is TRBJ2-5, the V gene TRBV7-2; 9 bases match TRBD2. V shed 5 bases and J 2 bases; nucleotides not matched to a gene: 6. This CDR3 contains 15 residues. CDR1 is SGHTA, CDR2 FQGNSA, per germline. This CDR3 reads CASSVSGGLQETQYF. In DNA, the CDR3 is TGTGCCAGCAGCGTTAGCGGGGGATTACAAGAGACCCAGTACTTC.

V is TRBV2 and J is TRBJ2-3; D may be TRBD1 or TRBD2 (7 bases each). Germline V gives CDR1 SNHLY, CDR2 FYNNEI. This CDR3 region has 14 residues. Trimming took off 4 bases at V and 4 bases at J, with 12 bases between the two ends. CDR3 nucleotide sequence: TGTGCCAGCAGTGGGCAGGGGGGGCCAGATACGCAGTATTTT. This sequence encodes CASSGQGGPDTQYF.

The chain employs TRBV7-3 and TRBJ2-6; no reliable D call. The germline CDR1 and CDR2 sequences are SGHTA and FQGTGA. Trimming cost V 2 bases and J 0 bases, with 11 bases left between them. The CDR3 length is 17 residues. CDR3 coding DNA: TGTGCCAGCAGCTTACCCGTGGGTCTCTCTGGGGCCAACGTCCTGACTTTC. The encoded protein is CASSLPVGLSGANVLTF.

The chain recombines TRBV3-1 with TRBJ2-3, with TRBD1 matching over 7 bases. CDR1 and CDR2 from the germline V gene are LGHDT and YNNKEL (reference sequence). Trimming cost V 4 bases and J 6 bases; bases outside gene matches: 4. This CDR3 spans 13 amino acids. CDR3 loop: CASSRGTADTQYF. CDR3 bases: TGTGCCAGCAGCCGTGGGACAGCGGATACGCAGTATTTT.

This chain uses TRBV20-1 with TRBJ1-1; D call uncertain. CDR3 length equals 13 residues. Per the germline V gene, CDR1 is DFQATT and CDR2 is SNEGSKA (reference sequence). V was trimmed by 3 bases and J by 3 bases, leaving 11 bases between them. The CDR3, as DNA: TGCAGTGCTAGCCCTGTGAAGGACACTGAAGCTTTCTTT. Protein product: CSASPVKDTEAFF.

In its sample, this clonotype was seen a few times. The rearrangement links TRBV27 to TRBJ1-2, with D tentatively TRBD1 (5 bases). The CDR3 has 16 residues. V lost 6 bases and J 3 bases, leaving 20 bases between the germline ends. Looked up from germline, CDR1 is MNHEY and CDR2 is SMNVEV (reference sequence). The CDR3 DNA reads TGTGCCAGCAGCCCCTTTTTAAATTCGGGGGACTATGGCTACACCTTC. Protein: CASSPFLNSGDYGYTF.

The chain couples TRBV27 to TRBJ1-2, with D possibly TRBD1 on 6 matching bases. With 6 bases removed from V and 3 bases from J, the gap between germline ends came to 26 bases. Germline V gene sequence: CDR1 MNHEY, CDR2 SMNVEV (reference sequence). The CDR3 contains 18 residues. The CDR3 is CASSSFQSGQRQDYGYTF. The CDR3 nucleotides read TGTGCCAGCAGCTCGTTTCAATCGGGACAACGTCAAGACTATGGCTACACCTTC.

The gene calls are TRBV28 and TRBJ1-2, with D hard to call. The CDR3 loop spans 14 amino acids. V was shortened by 3 bases and J by 4 bases, with 12 bases between the two germline ends. The germline gives CDR1 MDHEN, CDR2 SYDVKM. The CDR3 DNA reads TGTGCCAGCAGTTTTGCACGGTTGGCCTATGGCTACACCTTC. Protein: CASSFARLAYGYTF.

This chain uses TRBV20-1 with TRBJ1-6; D unclear. The germline V and J ends were trimmed by 4 bases and 2 bases, with 12 bases remaining between them. The germline V gene encodes CDR1 DFQATT and CDR2 SNEGSKA (reference sequence). CDR3 size: 15 residues. The CDR3 DNA reads as TGCAGTGCTACCTCGGGTGAGGCCTATAATTCACCCCTCCACTTT. Translating it yields CSATSGEAYNSPLHF.

The table lists this clonotype with a few counts. This chain uses TRBV27 with TRBJ2-7; 7 bases map to TRBD2. The length of the CDR3 is 16 residues. V shed 5 bases, J shed 6 bases, and the junction held 16 bases outside the gene matches. Germline CDR1 and CDR2: MNHEY and SMNVEV (reference sequence). The CDR3 DNA follows: TGTGCCAGCAGTCTCCCCGGGACTACATCTCGTAGCGAGCAGTACTTC. It yields the protein CASSLPGTTSRSEQYF.

A remark on this clonotype: Because the CDR3's place on the DNA is in doubt, the DNA is left out and the CDR3 is given as listed by TCRdb. The rearrangement uses TRBV12-2 and TRBJ2-7; TRBD2, the D gene given by the table, was not confirmed from the DNA. TRBV12-2 is labeled a pseudogene. The CDR3 contains 17 residues when both ends are counted. CDR3 in amino acids: CASRPQVASGTPYEQYF.

The chain uses TRBV9 and TRBJ1-4, with a possible D match to TRBD1 (6 bases). The germline gives CDR1 SGDLS, CDR2 YYNGEE. The CDR3 loop spans 15 amino acids. Trimming shortened V by 3 bases and J by 2 bases, and 11 bases separated the two germline ends. The CDR3 sequence is CASSAGTPTNEKLFF. The CDR3 coding sequence is TGTGCCAGCAGCGCTGGGACACCGACTAATGAAAAACTGTTTTTT.

The V call is TRBV6-5, the J call TRBJ1-2, with a possible D match to TRBD1 (6 bases). V shed 7 bases and J shed 5 bases, with 20 bases lying between them. This CDR3 has 15 residues. Germline V lookup: CDR1 MNHEY, CDR2 SVGAGI. The CDR3 protein is CASIPMSGTPYGYTF. CDR3 nucleotides: TGTGCCAGCATTCCGATGTCCGGGACACCATATGGCTACACCTTC.

The genes are TRBV7-3 and TRBJ2-6; D ambiguous. CDR3 length: 15 residues. Trimming stripped 5 bases from V and 1 base from J, with 9 bases between. Germline lookup yields CDR1 SGHTA and CDR2 FQGTGA. The CDR3 DNA sequence: TGTGCCAGCAGCCTGAGCTGGTCTGGGGCCAACGTCCTGACTTTC. It encodes CASSLSWSGANVLTF.

The V call is TRBV4-2, the J call TRBJ1-2; D is perhaps TRBD1 (5 bases). The germline V gene encodes CDR1 LGHNA and CDR2 YNFKEQ. The CDR3 spans 14 residues. With 0 bases removed from V and 4 bases from J, the gap between germline ends came to 9 bases. CDR3 DNA: TGTGCCAGCAGCCAAGAAGGGGCCGTCTATGGCTACACCTTC. This codes for CASSQEGAVYGYTF.

A remark on this clonotype: The junction shows a germline mismatch at one end, possibly a read error. V and J are TRBV11-1 and TRBJ1-1; D possibly corresponds to TRBD1 (5 bases). This CDR3 region has 12 residues. In germline, CDR1 is SGHAT, CDR2 FQDESV (reference sequence). The CDR3 coding sequence is TGTGTCAGCAGCGGGGACGCCTCTGAAGCTTTCTTT. It is translated as CVSSGDASEAFF. Complete variable domain (other parts from reference TRBV11-1 and TRBJ1-1): EAEVAQSPRYKITEKSQAVAFWCDPISGHATLYWYRQILGQGPELLVQFQDESVVDDSQLPKDRFSAERLKGVDSTLKIQPAELGDSAMYLCVSSGDASEAFFGQGTRLTVV.

The chain carries TRBV7-2 and TRBJ1-2; a weak D match, TRBD1 (6 bases). CDR3 length: 15 amino acids. Per the germline V gene, CDR1 is SGHTA and CDR2 is FQGNSA. V was pared by 5 bases and J by 1 base, with 14 bases between. The CDR3 protein is CASSQDRTVNYGYTF. The DNA for the CDR3 is TGTGCCAGCAGCCAAGACAGGACAGTTAACTATGGCTACACCTTC.

The V call is TRBV4-1, the J call TRBJ2-4, with D unclear. The germline gives CDR1 MGHRA, CDR2 YSYEKL. Trimming left V 1 base short and J 6 bases short, with 13 bases between. The CDR3 covers 15 residues. The CDR3 reads CASSQGQSPINIQYF. The CDR3 DNA follows: TGCGCCAGCAGCCAAGGGCAGTCCCCCATAAACATTCAGTACTTC.

This chain uses TRBV15 with TRBJ1-1; D perhaps matches TRBD1 (6 bases). There are 15 residues in the CDR3. V dropped 1 base and J dropped 6 bases, with 15 bases sitting between them. The germline V gene encodes CDR1 LNHNV and CDR2 YYDKDF (reference sequence). CDR3 residues: CATSRVGTGFAEAFF. The CDR3 DNA sequence: TGTGCCACCAGCAGAGTCGGTACAGGGTTCGCTGAAGCTTTCTTT.

The CDR3 is CASSLTRSDSLYTEAFF. The CDR3 region has the DNA TGCGCCAGCAGCTTGACCCGCTCGGACAGTCTATACACTGAAGCTTTCTTT. V and J are TRBV5-1 and TRBJ1-1, with D possibly being TRBD1 (6 bases). Trimming shortened V by 1 base and J by 3 bases, and 19 bases separated the two germline ends. Germline CDR1 is SGHRS and CDR2 is YFSETQ. The CDR3 covers 17 residues.

This clonotype turned up a few times. The chain couples TRBV28 to TRBJ2-7; TRBD1 aligns across 9 bases. This CDR3 is built from 15 residues. Germline lookup yields CDR1 MDHEN and CDR2 SYDVKM. V was pared by 5 bases and J by 3 bases, with 8 bases of the junction left unmatched. The chain's CDR3 is CASSVDRGPGYEQYF. The DNA of the CDR3 is TGTGCCAGCAGTGTGGACAGGGGCCCTGGCTACGAGCAGTACTTC.

The chain carries TRBV15 and TRBJ2-3; unclear D gene. The CDR3 has 14 amino acids. The V and J ends lost 5 bases and 6 bases respectively, with 15 bases between them. Per the germline V gene, CDR1 is LNHNV and CDR2 is YYDKDF (reference sequence). This CDR3 reads CATSGRAPGDTQYF. The CDR3 DNA reads as TGTGCCACCAGCGGGCGCGCCCCAGGCGATACGCAGTATTTT.